This T cell receptor beta chain was recovered during a study of glioma-infiltrating T cells after dendritic cell vaccination. This sample's time point: after dendritic cell vaccination, including at tumor progression/relapse. Data came from immunoSEQ multiplex PCR; TCRdb stores just in-frame clones and leaves some out. Of 72,000 or so clones in the sample, roughly 91% were seen once. This receptor was obtained from a human donor with glioblastoma. The material sequenced was blood, taken after dendritic cell vaccination.

The CDR3 DNA is TGTGCCAGCAGCCCCGACGCAGGGACCTACGAGCAGTACTTC. As protein: CASSPDAGTYEQYF. The chain joins TRBV6-5 to TRBJ2-7, with a possible D match to TRBD1 (5 bases). This CDR3 comprises 14 residues. Germline V gene data show CDR1 as MNHEY and CDR2 as SVGAGI. Trimming left V 6 bases short and J 2 bases short, with 14 bases between.